The sequence of this T cell receptor beta chain was determined in a study of graft-versus-host responses after intestinal transplantation. The protocol was immunoSEQ multiplex PCR, while the TCRdb copy is restricted to in-frame clones and leaves out a portion. The data show tens of thousands of clones, 93% seen once. Remarks on this clone: Its antigen is undetermined.

Findings and limits, study-wide: Peak levels of circulating GvH clones tracked with early post-transplant HvG declines.

This CDR3 has 13 amino acids. Germline V gives CDR1 GTSNPN, CDR2 SVGIG (reference sequence). V lost 4 bases, J lost 1 base, and 10 bases lay in between. The sequencing here drew on unstimulated CD8+ T cells sorted from spleen or lymph node cells, taken before intestinal transplant. The clonotype originates from a human donor who received an intestinal transplant. V is TRBV30 and J is TRBJ1-2; the D is unclear. The CDR3 is CAWTAGGNYGYTF. The CDR3 DNA reads TGTGCCTGGACCGCCGGAGGTAACTATGGCTACACCTTC.